What follows are 22 T cell receptor beta chains derived from one specimen sequenced in a study of identifying expanded T cells in peripheral blood. Produced via immunoSEQ multiplex PCR; TCRdb's table is partial and in-frame only. The table includes about 100,000 clones, 80% to 90% detected once. Sequencing was done on a sample of blood. Receptors originate from a person aged 18 to 69 in good health.

J is TRBJ2-3 and V is TRBV4-1; D unclear. Germline V gives CDR1 MGHRA, CDR2 YSYEKL. The CDR3 extends over 15 amino acids. V lost 1 base and J 3 bases, leaving 11 bases between the germline ends. CDR3 bases: TGCGCCAGCAGCCAAGCGTCCCCCCTGACAGATACGCAGTATTTT. As protein: CASSQASPLTDTQYF.

The V and J genes are TRBV11-2 and TRBJ2-5; unclear D gene. Germline CDR1 is SGHAT and CDR2 is FQNNGV. The CDR3 sequence is 13 residues long. The V end lost 4 bases, the J end lost 2 bases, and 8 bases lay between the germline ends. Here the CDR3 DNA reads TGTGCCAGCAGCTCCCGGACGCAAGAGACCCAGTACTTC. It encodes CASSSRTQETQYF.

The gene calls are TRBV7-9 and TRBJ2-1, with D possibly TRBD2 on 6 matching bases. Germline V gene sequence: CDR1 SEHNR, CDR2 FQNEAQ (reference sequence). The germline V and J ends were trimmed by 11 bases and 1 base, with 18 bases remaining between them. The CDR3 totals 15 residues. CDR3 nucleotides: TGTGCCTCAGCGGATGGTGCGGGGTCCTACAATGAGCAGTTCTTC. Translating gives CASADGAGSYNEQFF.

This clone was observed a single time. V is TRBV6-5 and J is TRBJ1-1, with D possibly being TRBD1 (6 bases). Trimming left V 2 bases short and J 1 base short, with 11 bases between. CDR3 length: 15 amino acids. CDR1 and CDR2 from the germline V gene are MNHEY and SVGAGI. This CDR3 is CASSYRNRANTEAFF. The CDR3 DNA follows: TGTGCCAGCAGTTACCGGAACAGGGCGAACACTGAAGCTTTCTTT.

The chain links TRBV30 to TRBJ2-2; D tentatively reads TRBD1 or TRBD2 (5 bases each). Germline V lookup: CDR1 GTSNPN, CDR2 SVGIG (reference sequence). CDR3 size: 16 residues. V gave up 1 base and J gave up 4 bases, with 16 bases separating them. The CDR3 DNA reads TGTGCCTGGAGTGGCATCCGGGGCTTGGGCACCGGGGAGCTGTTTTTT. It yields the protein CAWSGIRGLGTGELFF.

The chain is built from TRBV19 and TRBJ2-7; 9 bases agree with TRBD2. The V segment lost 2 bases and the J segment 1 base; nucleotides outside the gene matches: 3. The CDR3 has 15 residues. Germline-derived CDR1 and CDR2 are LNHDA and SQIVND (reference sequence). The CDR3 DNA reads TGTGCCAGTAGTATAAGTCTAGCGGGGTCCTACGAGCAGTACTTC. It specifies CASSISLAGSYEQYF. The full variable domain, rest sourced from reference TRBV19 and TRBJ2-7, is DGGITQSPKYLFRKEGQNVTLSCEQNLNHDAMYWYRQDPGQGLRLIYYSQIVNDFQKGDIAEGYSVSREKKESFPLTVTSAQKNPTAFYLCASSISLAGSYEQYFGPGTRLTVT.

The gene calls are TRBV6-6 and TRBJ1-6, with a possible D match to TRBD1 (6 bases). This CDR3 is built from 16 residues. Trimming removed 2 bases from V and 7 bases from J, with 15 bases in between. Per the germline V gene, CDR1 is MNHNY and CDR2 is SVGAGI (reference sequence). The CDR3 DNA follows: TGTGCCAGCAGTTACGATGGGGGCCCAACAAATTCACCCCTCCACTTT. It translates to CASSYDGGPTNSPLHF.

This chain links TRBV28 with TRBJ2-2; unclear D gene. This CDR3 region has 14 residues. The V gene lost 6 bases and the J gene lost 3 bases, with 11 bases spanning the gap. The germline V gene has CDR1 MDHEN and CDR2 SYDVKM. CDR3 region: CASSHDPDTGELFF. For the CDR3, the DNA is TGTGCCAGCAGCCACGACCCCGACACCGGGGAGCTGTTTTTT.

The chain has TRBV12-5 and TRBJ1-3; 8 bases agree with TRBD1. Germline trimming cut 1 base from V and 4 bases from J; bases unmatched to any gene: 12. Germline lookup yields CDR1 LGHNT and CDR2 FRNRAP. This CDR3 has 18 amino acids. CDR3 in amino acids: CASGLEIIQGDYGNTIYF. The CDR3 DNA reads TGTGCTAGTGGTTTGGAGATTATACAGGGGGATTACGGAAACACCATATATTTT.

V is TRBV7-6 and J is TRBJ2-7, with TRBD1 as a possible D gene (5 bases). This CDR3 spans 15 amino acids. Germline V lookup: CDR1 SGHVS, CDR2 FNYEAQ. V was cut by 0 bases and J by 4 bases, with 13 bases left in between. Written as DNA, the CDR3 is TGTGCCAGCAGCTTAGCGGTGGGCAGGGTTTACGAGCAGTACTTC. Amino acid sequence: CASSLAVGRVYEQYF. Full variable domain (outside the CDR3, taken from reference TRBV7-6 and TRBJ2-7): GAGVSQSPRYKVTKRGQDVALRCDPISGHVSLYWYRQALGQGPEFLTYFNYEAQQDKSGLPNDRFSAERPEGSISTLTIQRTEQRDSAMYRCASSLAVGRVYEQYFGPGTRLTVT.

This clone was picked up one time. The genes are TRBV11-3 and TRBJ2-2; perhaps D is TRBD1 or TRBD2 (5 bases each). This CDR3 region has 17 residues. CDR1 is SGHNT and CDR2 is YENEEA in the germline V gene. Trimming left V 4 bases short and J 6 bases short, with 21 bases between. CDR3 residues: CASSWTYWQGVSGELFF. CDR3 DNA sequence: TGTGCCAGCAGCTGGACTTATTGGCAGGGAGTCTCCGGGGAGCTGTTTTTT.

CDR3 nucleotide sequence: TGTGCCAGCAGTGAAAGGAATTTTAACTATGGCTACACCTTC. Protein: CASSERNFNYGYTF. The chain recombines TRBV25-1 with TRBJ1-2, with D uncertain. Between the trimmed V and J ends, which lost 2 bases and 1 base, there was a span of 8 bases. The germline V gene encodes CDR1 MGHDK and CDR2 SYGVNS. The CDR3 totals 14 residues.

Here the CDR3 reads CASSPTAANYGYTF. CDR3 sequence (DNA): TGTGCCAGCAGCCCGACGGCTGCTAACTATGGCTACACCTTC. The chain is built from TRBV11-2 and TRBJ1-2; D is ambiguous. Germline-derived CDR1 and CDR2 are SGHAT and FQNNGV. Trimming stripped 5 bases from V and 0 bases from J, with 10 bases between. The CDR3 runs to 14 residues.

The rearrangement links TRBV2 to TRBJ2-7; 11 bases are a match to TRBD2. The trim removed 5 bases at V and 2 bases at J, leaving 2 bases unmatched. Germline-derived CDR1 and CDR2 are SNHLY and FYNNEI. This CDR3 is 14 amino acids long. The CDR3 region is CASSKGLAAYEQYF. CDR3 DNA: TGTGCCAGCAGTAAGGGACTAGCGGCCTACGAGCAGTACTTC.

This chain connects TRBV5-1 to TRBJ2-1, with TRBD2 matching 7 bases. CDR1 and CDR2 from the germline V gene are SGHRS and YFSETQ. The V segment lost 7 bases and the J segment 1 base; nucleotides outside the gene matches: 11. The CDR3 is 16 residues long. CDR3 nucleotide sequence: TGCGCCAGCGGCCCCTCGGGGGGAGTATCCTACAATGAGCAGTTCTTC. Translating gives CASGPSGGVSYNEQFF.

The chain is built from TRBV6-5 and TRBJ2-1; possible D gene TRBD2, 5 bases. V was cut by 4 bases and J by 6 bases, with 10 bases left in between. This CDR3 has 13 residues. Looked up from germline, CDR1 is MNHEY and CDR2 is SVGAGI. CDR3 residues: CASSWARGNEQFF. CDR3 in DNA: TGTGCCAGCAGTTGGGCTCGGGGCAATGAGCAGTTCTTC.

V usage is TRBV19 and J usage is TRBJ2-7; 9 bases are shared with TRBD1. Trimming removed 3 bases from V and 0 bases from J; junction bases left unmatched: 0. Germline CDR1 LNHDA, CDR2 SQIVND (reference sequence). This CDR3 spans 14 amino acids. The chain's CDR3 is CASSMGQGSYEQYF. The CDR3 region has the DNA TGTGCCAGTAGTATGGGACAGGGCTCCTACGAGCAGTACTTC.

The chain uses TRBV2 and TRBJ2-5, with D unclear. V gave up 4 bases and J gave up 1 base, with 10 bases separating them. Germline CDR1 SNHLY, CDR2 FYNNEI. The CDR3 runs to 14 residues. Written as DNA, the CDR3 is TGTGCCAGCAGTGCTGGCAGCGTCCAAGAGACCCAGTACTTC. It yields the protein CASSAGSVQETQYF.

This sequence joins TRBV7-7 and TRBJ2-1, with 11 nucleotides matching TRBD2. The CDR3 has 17 residues. The V gene end was trimmed by 3 bases and the J gene end by 7 bases; junction bases not matched to a gene: 11. Per the germline V gene, CDR1 is SSHAT and CDR2 is FNYEAQ (reference sequence). CDR3 nucleotides: TGTGCCAGCAGCTTTCCTATAATACTAGCGGGGGTGAATGAGCAGTTCTTC. Translating gives CASSFPIILAGVNEQFF.

This rearrangement joins TRBV6-4 to TRBJ1-2; 8 bases align to TRBD1. This CDR3 spans 13 amino acids. Trimming at V came to 6 bases and at J to 4 bases, leaving 4 bases not matched to a gene. Germline loops: CDR1 MRHNA, CDR2 SNTAGT. The CDR3: CASSQDRGYGYTF. The CDR3 coding sequence is TGTGCCAGCAGCCAAGACAGGGGCTATGGCTACACCTTC.

This rearrangement joins TRBV5-1 to TRBJ2-7; possible D gene TRBD1, 5 bases. V lost 2 bases, J lost 3 bases, and 15 bases lay in between. The CDR3 loop spans 15 amino acids. CDR1 and CDR2 (germline): SGHRS, YFSETQ. The CDR3 protein is CASSLVDGALYEQYF. The DNA of the CDR3 is TGCGCCAGCAGCTTAGTAGATGGGGCCCTCTACGAGCAGTACTTC.

V and J are TRBV4-3 and TRBJ1-1; possible D gene TRBD1, 5 bases. Germline CDR1 reads LGHNA; CDR2 reads YSLEER. Trimming removed 4 bases from V and 7 bases from J, with 13 bases in between. The CDR3 length is 13 residues. CDR3 bases: TGCGCCAGCAGCCCGGGACTCAGCCTTGAAGCTTTCTTT. This sequence encodes CASSPGLSLEAFF.